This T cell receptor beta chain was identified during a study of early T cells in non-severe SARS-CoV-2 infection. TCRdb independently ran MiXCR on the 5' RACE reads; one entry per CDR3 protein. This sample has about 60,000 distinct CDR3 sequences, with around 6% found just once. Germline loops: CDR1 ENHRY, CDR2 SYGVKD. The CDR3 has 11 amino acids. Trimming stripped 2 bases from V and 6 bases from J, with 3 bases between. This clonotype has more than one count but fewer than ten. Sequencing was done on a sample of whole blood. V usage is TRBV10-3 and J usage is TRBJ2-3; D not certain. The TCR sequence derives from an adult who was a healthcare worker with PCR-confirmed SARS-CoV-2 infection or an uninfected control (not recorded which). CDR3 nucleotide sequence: TGTGCCATCAGTGAGACGGATACGCAGTATTTT. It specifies CAISETDTQYF.